These 20 T cell receptor beta chains were sequenced from one sample in a study of shared clonotypes between healthy human individuals. Sequencing used immunoSEQ multiplex PCR; TCRdb keeps in-frame clones, though not all of them. Among about a million clones listed, around 77% were seen once. The sample taken for sequencing was memory CD4+ T cells from PBMCs. Subset of the sample: CD45RA-negative fraction. Receptors originate from a man between 18 and 29 years old in good health. Some clones in this sample may be carry-over from other donors' samples.

This chain joins TRBV28 and TRBJ1-2; a weak D match, TRBD1 (5 bases). Per the germline V gene, CDR1 is MDHEN and CDR2 is SYDVKM. V was clipped by 6 bases and J by 5 bases, with 16 bases between them. The CDR3 spans 14 residues. The CDR3 loop is CASSYQGVGYGYTF. In DNA form, the CDR3 reads TGTGCCAGCAGCTACCAAGGGGTCGGGTATGGCTACACCTTC.

Concerning this clone itself: The junction differs from germline at one of its ends, possibly a read error. This chain links TRBV19 with TRBJ1-2; D is undetermined. This CDR3 contains 13 residues. Germline lookup yields CDR1 LNHDA and CDR2 SQIVND (reference sequence). The CDR3 nucleotides are TGTGCCATTAGTATAGATCGCCAGTATGGCTACACCTTC. Translated: CAISIDRQYGYTF.

The CDR3 region is CASSPGNTDTQYF. CDR3 DNA sequence: TGTGCCAGCAGCCCGGGTAACACAGATACGCAGTATTTT. The chain uses TRBV4-2 and TRBJ2-3, with D unresolved. The V gene's germline CDR1 is LGHNA and CDR2 YNFKEQ. V lost 4 bases, J lost 2 bases, and 7 bases lay in between. The CDR3 is 13 residues long.

This chain uses TRBV7-2 with TRBJ2-2; 10 nucleotides line up with TRBD1. Trimming took 4 bases from V and 5 from J; bases not matched to a gene: 4. This CDR3 has 15 residues. Germline CDR1 is SGHTA and CDR2 is FQGNSA. CDR3 protein: CASSYDRGRTGELFF. CDR3 DNA sequence: TGTGCCAGCAGCTACGACAGGGGGCGAACCGGGGAGCTGTTTTTT.

This clone turned up a few times. The chain joins TRBV7-6 to TRBJ1-4, with D possibly TRBD1 on 5 matching bases. Germline values: CDR1 SGHVS, CDR2 FNYEAQ. The V end was cut by 5 bases, the J end by 3 bases, with 10 bases between. The CDR3 totals 14 residues. CDR3 sequence (DNA): TGTGCCAGCAGCACCGGGACGGCTAATGAAAAACTGTTTTTT. It specifies CASSTGTANEKLFF.

The sample holds one count of this clone. CDR3 region: CASRIRWGLSEQYF. The CDR3 coding sequence is TGTGCCAGTAGGATACGGTGGGGGCTCAGCGAGCAGTACTTC. The chain employs TRBV19 and TRBJ2-7; TRBD1 might be the D (6 bases). This CDR3 is 14 amino acids long. V was shortened by 6 bases and J by 6 bases, with 18 bases between the two germline ends. Germline CDR1 is LNHDA and CDR2 is SQIVND (reference sequence). Full variable domain (missing parts from reference TRBV19 and TRBJ2-7): DGGITQSPKYLFRKEGQNVTLSCEQNLNHDAMYWYRQDPGQGLRLIYYSQIVNDFQKGDIAEGYSVSREKKESFPLTVTSAQKNPTAFYLCASRIRWGLSEQYFGPGTRLTVT.

CDR3 region: CASSLVRGGTIYF. The CDR3 nucleotides are TGTGCCAGCAGCTTGGTCAGGGGGGGCACCATATATTTT. This chain joins TRBV5-6 and TRBJ1-3, with TRBD1 matching over 7 bases. Losses at the gene ends were 0 bases for V and 9 bases for J; bases not matched to a gene: 3. The CDR3 extends over 13 amino acids. The germline gives CDR1 SGHDT, CDR2 YYEEEE.

The V and J genes are TRBV5-5 and TRBJ1-1; D not certain. This CDR3 is 14 amino acids long. Germline CDR1 SGHKS, CDR2 YYEKEE (reference sequence). V lost 0 bases and J lost 4, with 10 bases in between. The CDR3, as DNA: TGTGCCAGCAGCTTGGTCGAGAGGGCCACTGAAGCTTTCTTT. It translates to CASSLVERATEAFF.

The count of this clone is one. Distinct nucleotide sequences in the sample also encode this CDR3. This chain connects TRBV5-1 to TRBJ2-2, with D perhaps TRBD1 (6 bases). The germline V gene encodes CDR1 SGHRS and CDR2 YFSETQ. V shed 0 bases and J shed 6 bases, with 12 bases lying between them. The CDR3 runs 15 residues. CDR3 region: CASSLALGAPGELFF. CDR3 bases: TGCGCCAGCAGCTTGGCCTTGGGGGCCCCCGGGGAGCTGTTTTTT.

The chain carries TRBV5-1 and TRBJ2-5; D is unclear. CDR1 and CDR2 (germline): SGHRS, YFSETQ. Trimming took 6 bases from V and 2 from J, leaving 8 bases between them. CDR3 length equals 12 residues. Here the CDR3 reads CASMEQQETQYF. CDR3 nucleotide sequence: TGCGCCAGCATGGAGCAGCAAGAGACCCAGTACTTC.

The chain combines TRBV7-9 with TRBJ2-1; unclear D gene. CDR1 is SEHNR, CDR2 FQNEAQ, per germline (reference sequence). Trimming shortened V by 1 base and J by 14 bases, and 9 bases separated the two germline ends. The CDR3 totals 11 residues. The CDR3 protein is CASSLGPSEFF. CDR3 nucleotides: TGTGCCAGCAGCTTAGGACCGTCCGAGTTCTTC.

CDR3 in DNA: TGTGCCAGCAGCTCTCAACAGGGGTCACCCCTCCACTTT. Amino acid sequence: CASSSQQGSPLHF. The chain couples TRBV7-2 to TRBJ1-6, with 7 bases aligning to TRBD1. The CDR3 is made up of 13 amino acids. V was clipped by 4 bases and J by 10 bases; unmatched bases: 4. CDR1 and CDR2 (germline): SGHTA, FQGNSA.

The chain carries TRBV7-2 and TRBJ1-4, with a weak D call TRBD1 (5 bases). V was shortened by 2 bases and J by 8 bases, with 15 bases between the two germline ends. The CDR3 is 15 residues long. Germline-derived CDR1 and CDR2 are SGHTA and FQGNSA. CDR3 DNA sequence: TGTGCCAGCAGCTTAACGGGGCAGGGTGCGGAAAAACTGTTTTTT. As protein: CASSLTGQGAEKLFF.

Remarks on this clone: A much larger clone differs from this one at a single base, so this may be a read error. V and J are TRBV30 and TRBJ1-5; the D gene is possibly TRBD1 (6 bases). Looked up from germline, CDR1 is GTSNPN and CDR2 is SVGIG (reference sequence). This CDR3 spans 14 amino acids. The V gene lost 6 bases and the J gene lost 3 bases, with 15 bases spanning the gap. This chain's CDR3 is CACSTGQNNQPQHF. The CDR3 coding sequence is TGTGCCTGTAGTACTGGACAGAACAATCAGCCCCAGCATTTT.

J is TRBJ2-7 and V is TRBV28; 10 nucleotides line up with TRBD1. V lost 0 bases, J lost 0 bases, and 2 bases stayed unmatched. Germline V CDR1 and CDR2: MDHEN, SYDVKM. The CDR3 runs 16 residues. CDR3 sequence: CASSLWGTGDSYEQYF. CDR3 nucleotide sequence: TGTGCCAGCAGTTTATGGGGGACAGGGGACTCCTACGAGCAGTACTTC.

The J gene is TRBJ2-3, the V gene TRBV5-6, with D hard to call. The CDR3 is 12 residues long. Trimming took 0 bases from V and 4 from J, leaving 3 bases between them. Germline loops: CDR1 SGHDT, CDR2 YYEEEE. The chain's CDR3 is CASSLDSDTQYF. As DNA, the CDR3 is TGTGCCAGCAGCTTGGACTCAGATACGCAGTATTTT.

The chain has TRBV7-9 and TRBJ1-3; possible D gene TRBD1, 5 bases. The V gene's germline CDR1 is SEHNR and CDR2 FQNEAQ (reference sequence). Trimming shortened V by 5 bases and J by 3 bases, and 14 bases separated the two germline ends. CDR3 length: 15 amino acids. CDR3 loop: CASSRIEGLGNTIYF. For the CDR3, the DNA is TGTGCCAGCAGCCGGATTGAGGGGCTTGGAAACACCATATATTTT. Variable domain in full (rest from reference TRBV7-9 and TRBJ1-3): DTGVSQNPRHKITKRGQNVTFRCDPISEHNRLYWYRQTLGQGPEFLTYFQNEAQLEKSRLLSDRFSAERPKGSFSTLEIQRTEQGDSAMYLCASSRIEGLGNTIYFGEGSWLTVV.

The chain uses TRBV6-6 and TRBJ1-5; maybe TRBD1 (6 bases). The V gene's germline CDR1 is MNHNY and CDR2 SVGAGI (reference sequence). V was clipped by 5 bases and J by 5 bases, with 16 bases between them. This CDR3 has 15 residues. CDR3 sequence: CASSGRRGADQPQHF. The CDR3 coding sequence is TGTGCCAGCAGTGGTCGTCGGGGGGCTGATCAGCCCCAGCATTTT.

V usage is TRBV28 and J usage is TRBJ2-1; maybe TRBD2 (6 bases). Per germline, CDR1 MDHEN and CDR2 SYDVKM. This CDR3 has 16 amino acids. Trimming shortened V by 6 bases and J by 4 bases, and 19 bases separated the two germline ends. The chain's CDR3 is CASSSPRDWRYNEQFF. CDR3 in DNA: TGTGCCAGCAGCTCCCCCCGGGACTGGAGGTACAATGAGCAGTTCTTC. Complete variable domain (other parts from reference TRBV28 and TRBJ2-1): DVKVTQSSRYLVKRTGEKVFLECVQDMDHENMFWYRQDPGLGLRLIYFSYDVKMKEKGDIPEGYSVSREKKERFSLILESASTNQTSMYLCASSSPRDWRYNEQFFGPGTRLTVL.

The V gene is TRBV2, the J gene TRBJ2-6, with D perhaps TRBD2 (5 bases). Germline loops: CDR1 SNHLY, CDR2 FYNNEI. The CDR3 extends over 14 amino acids. The V end was cut by 11 bases, the J end by 0 bases, with 11 bases between. The chain's CDR3 is CASSGFSGANVLTF. For the CDR3, the DNA is TGTGCCTCCTCGGGGTTCTCTGGGGCCAACGTCCTGACTTTC. Drawing the rest from reference TRBV2 and TRBJ2-6, the complete variable domain is EPEVTQTPSHQVTQMGQEVILRCVPISNHLYFYWYRQILGQKVEFLVSFYNNEISEKSEIFDDQFSVERPDGSNFTLKIRSTKLEDSAMYFCASSGFSGANVLTFGAGSRLTVL.